Shown below are 31 T cell receptor beta chains from a single sample sequenced in a study of a mutant IDH1 vaccine in newly diagnosed glioma. The time point was: week 35, safety follow-up. A single vaccine dose contained 300 ug of mutant IDH1 20-mer peptide, and topical imiquimod was used with it. This table comes from immunoSEQ multiplex PCR, and its TCRdb copy is limited to in-frame clones, with some not included. The profile shows tens of thousands of clones, approximately 92% of them singletons. Their antigens are not known. The material was PBMCs, obtained from a glioma patient whose treatment included an IDH1 peptide vaccine. The receptors originated from a man aged 50 to 59 with glioma.

CDR3 amino acids: CASSESRTRLGYTF. The CDR3 DNA reads TGTGCCAGCAGTGAATCTAGGACACGTCTTGGCTACACCTTC. The V call is TRBV25-1, the J call TRBJ1-2; weak D call: TRBD1 (5 bases). The CDR3 is made up of 14 amino acids. The V gene's germline CDR1 is MGHDK and CDR2 SYGVNS. With 1 base removed from V and 7 bases from J, the gap between germline ends came to 13 bases.

This clone was found once. J is TRBJ2-1 and V is TRBV7-8; D possibly corresponds to TRBD2 (6 bases). V lost 1 base and J lost 0, with 10 bases in between. The CDR3 contains 16 residues. Germline V CDR1 and CDR2: SGHVS, FQNEAQ. The CDR3 DNA follows: TGTGCCAGCAGCTTAGTTACCGGGGGCTCCTACAATGAGCAGTTCTTC. Translation: CASSLVTGGSYNEQFF.

The chain employs TRBV2 and TRBJ2-7, with 10 bases that match TRBD1. V gave up 6 bases and J gave up 9 bases; unmatched junction bases: 11. The CDR3 extends over 14 amino acids. Germline V gives CDR1 SNHLY, CDR2 FYNNEI. The CDR3 coding sequence is TGTGCCAGCAGCACGGGACAGGGGTTAGTTGGGCAGTACTTC. It translates to CASSTGQGLVGQYF.

The V and J genes are TRBV11-1 and TRBJ2-3; no definite D call. The germline V and J ends were trimmed by 1 base and 6 bases, with 11 bases remaining between them. The germline V gene has CDR1 SGHAT and CDR2 FQDESV (reference sequence). There are 14 residues in the CDR3. For the CDR3, the DNA is TGTGCCAGCAGCTTAGACGCCGCTAGGGATACGCAGTATTTT. It is translated as CASSLDAARDTQYF.

The chain uses TRBV5-4 and TRBJ1-5, with TRBD1 matching 8 bases. This CDR3 spans 16 amino acids. V lost 1 base and J lost 3; bases outside the gene matches: 6. The V gene's germline CDR1 is SGHNT and CDR2 YYREEE (reference sequence). The CDR3 loop reads CASSLQGAVPNQPQHF. For the CDR3, the DNA is TGTGCCAGCAGCTTGCAGGGGGCGGTTCCCAATCAGCCCCAGCATTTT.

The chain couples TRBV4-1 to TRBJ2-1; D gene unclear. The CDR3 sequence is 16 residues long. The V and J ends lost 2 bases and 4 bases respectively, with 15 bases between them. The germline CDR1 and CDR2 sequences are MGHRA and YSYEKL. The CDR3 sequence is CASSQSTAPAYNEQFF. The DNA of the CDR3 is TGCGCCAGCAGCCAATCAACTGCCCCGGCTTACAATGAGCAGTTCTTC.

This chain joins TRBV7-2 and TRBJ2-1, with 7 bases lining up with TRBD1. After removal of 4 bases from V and 8 bases from J, the junction contained 5 bases not matched to a gene. This CDR3 has 13 amino acids. Germline CDR1 and CDR2: SGHTA and FQGNSA. The CDR3 sequence is CASSWTGDDEQFF. CDR3 DNA sequence: TGTGCCAGCAGCTGGACAGGTGATGATGAGCAGTTCTTC.

This clone was picked up one time. The CDR3 loop reads CASELNYGYTF. In DNA, the CDR3 is TGTGCCAGTGAGTTAAACTATGGCTACACCTTC. The chain employs TRBV28 and TRBJ1-2; D not certain. The CDR3 is 11 residues long. Germline CDR1 MDHEN, CDR2 SYDVKM. The ends were cut back, 9 bases at V and 2 bases at J, with 7 bases in the middle.

The V and J genes are TRBV27 and TRBJ2-7, with D hard to call. Germline V gene lookup returns CDR1 MNHEY and CDR2 SMNVEV (reference sequence). The CDR3 runs 13 residues. Trimming pared 6 bases from V and 1 base from J, leaving 10 bases between. This CDR3 is CASSRLESYEQYF. CDR3 bases: TGTGCCAGCAGCCGATTGGAATCCTACGAGCAGTACTTC.

This sequence joins TRBV5-4 and TRBJ2-5, with a weak D call TRBD1 (6 bases). This CDR3 region has 15 residues. The V end was cut by 4 bases, the J end by 0 bases, with 13 bases between. The germline V gene has CDR1 SGHNT and CDR2 YYREEE (reference sequence). The CDR3 protein is CASSRDGGYQETQYF. The CDR3 nucleotides read TGTGCCAGCAGCCGGGATGGGGGCTACCAAGAGACCCAGTACTTC.

This clone has only one observation. The chain recombines TRBV11-2 with TRBJ2-7; D gene ambiguous. CDR1 is SGHAT, CDR2 FQNNGV, per germline. This CDR3 has 11 amino acids. V lost 4 bases, J lost 2 bases, and 3 bases lay in between. The CDR3 spells CASSSPYEQYF. In DNA form, the CDR3 reads TGTGCCAGCAGCTCACCCTACGAGCAGTACTTC.

The V call is TRBV5-1, the J call TRBJ1-4; perhaps TRBD1 as D (5 bases). The V end was cut by 3 bases, the J end by 8 bases, with 11 bases between. Germline lookup yields CDR1 SGHRS and CDR2 YFSETQ. CDR3 size: 13 residues. The CDR3 region is CASSSGHGEKLFF. The CDR3 bases are TGCGCCAGCAGCTCTGGACATGGAGAAAAACTGTTTTTT.

This chain joins TRBV5-1 and TRBJ1-5; perhaps TRBD1 as D (5 bases). From germline, CDR1 is SGHRS and CDR2 YFSETQ. The length of the CDR3 is 14 residues. V lost 0 bases and J lost 7, with 11 bases in between. The CDR3 protein is CASSLASGDQPQHF. The CDR3 DNA is TGCGCCAGCAGCTTGGCATCGGGGGACCAGCCCCAGCATTTT.

The chain has TRBV19 and TRBJ2-3, with 9 bases that match TRBD1. This CDR3 has 15 residues. V trimming: 1 base; J trimming: 10 bases; junction bases outside the gene matches: 9. Germline lookup yields CDR1 LNHDA and CDR2 SQIVND (reference sequence). CDR3 DNA sequence: TGTGCCAGTAGTATAGGGGACAGGGTACCCCCATCGCAGTATTTT. This gives the protein CASSIGDRVPPSQYF. Drawing the rest from reference TRBV19 and TRBJ2-3, the complete variable domain is DGGITQSPKYLFRKEGQNVTLSCEQNLNHDAMYWYRQDPGQGLRLIYYSQIVNDFQKGDIAEGYSVSREKKESFPLTVTSAQKNPTAFYLCASSIGDRVPPSQYFGPGTRLTVL.

The chain employs TRBV30 and TRBJ1-5; the D is unclear. Deletions cut 0 bases from V and 6 bases from J, with 9 bases between. The CDR3 loop spans 13 amino acids. The germline gives CDR1 GTSNPN, CDR2 SVGIG (reference sequence). The CDR3 DNA follows: TGTGCCTGGAGTGTAGGAGGGATTCAGCCCCAGCATTTT. The encoded protein is CAWSVGGIQPQHF.

The rearrangement uses TRBV7-2 and TRBJ1-1, with no clear D. Germline loops: CDR1 SGHTA, CDR2 FQGNSA. Trimming pared 4 bases from V and 3 bases from J, leaving 9 bases between. The CDR3 has 13 amino acids. The CDR3 DNA reads as TGTGCCAGCAGCTCAAGAATAGACACTGAAGCTTTCTTT. This translates into CASSSRIDTEAFF. Based on the CDR3 plus reference TRBV7-2 and TRBJ1-1, the full variable domain is GAGVSQSPSNKVTEKGKDVELRCDPISGHTALYWYRQSLGQGLEFLIYFQGNSAPDKSGLPSDRFSAERTGGSVSTLTIQRTQQEDSAVYLCASSSRIDTEAFFGQGTRLTVV.

The J gene is TRBJ1-2, the V gene TRBV28; TRBD1 is a possible D gene (6 bases). CDR3 length: 15 amino acids. CDR1 and CDR2 (germline): MDHEN, SYDVKM. V was trimmed by 2 bases and J by 3 bases, leaving 13 bases between them. In nucleotides, the CDR3 is TGTGCCAGCAGTTTAGAGGGGGGCGGCGACTATGGCTACACCTTC. This translates into CASSLEGGGDYGYTF.

The V and J genes are TRBV19 and TRBJ2-7, with TRBD1 matching 9 bases. Germline CDR1 LNHDA, CDR2 SQIVND (reference sequence). Trimming cost V 4 bases and J 3 bases; bases outside gene matches: 10. This CDR3 is built from 16 residues. CDR3 amino acids: CASSKPRGTGNYEQYF. CDR3 nucleotide sequence: TGTGCCAGTAGTAAACCACGTGGGACAGGGAACTACGAGCAGTACTTC. Complete variable domain (other parts from reference TRBV19 and TRBJ2-7): DGGITQSPKYLFRKEGQNVTLSCEQNLNHDAMYWYRQDPGQGLRLIYYSQIVNDFQKGDIAEGYSVSREKKESFPLTVTSAQKNPTAFYLCASSKPRGTGNYEQYFGPGTRLTVT.

This clone was found once. The chain combines TRBV30 with TRBJ1-3, with D unresolved. Trimming took 2 bases from V and 0 from J, leaving 17 bases between them. The CDR3 extends over 17 amino acids. Germline V gene data show CDR1 as GTSNPN and CDR2 as SVGIG (reference sequence). For the CDR3, the DNA is TGTGCCTGGAGTCTTCCTGGCAGCCAGTTCTCTGGAAACACCATATATTTT. This codes for CAWSLPGSQFSGNTIYF.

J is TRBJ2-2 and V is TRBV5-1; 11 bases fit TRBD1. Germline V gives CDR1 SGHRS, CDR2 YFSETQ. The CDR3 length is 16 residues. The V and J ends lost 0 bases and 7 bases, in that order; junction bases with no gene match: 5. CDR3 amino acids: CASSLDGTGGIGELFF. CDR3 in DNA: TGCGCCAGCAGCTTGGATGGGACAGGGGGAATCGGGGAGCTGTTTTTT.

This clone occurred once. The chain recombines TRBV11-3 with TRBJ1-1; D ambiguous. V lost 1 base, J lost 1 base, and 10 bases lay in between. Germline V lookup: CDR1 SGHNT, CDR2 YENEEA. The CDR3 totals 15 residues. CDR3 residues: CASSLGRGSNTEAFF. In DNA form, the CDR3 reads TGTGCCAGCAGCTTAGGACGTGGATCGAACACTGAAGCTTTCTTT. The complete variable domain, with remaining parts taken from reference TRBV11-3 and TRBJ1-1, reads EAGVVQSPRYKIIEKKQPVAFWCNPISGHNTLYWYLQNLGQGPELLIRYENEEAVDDSQLPKDRFSAERLKGVDSTLKIQPAELGDSAVYLCASSLGRGSNTEAFFGQGTRLTVV.

The chain carries TRBV4-2 and TRBJ2-1; the match to TRBD2 covers 8 bases. Germline V gives CDR1 LGHNA, CDR2 YNFKEQ. The CDR3 consists of 14 residues. Trimming took 4 bases from V and 6 from J; bases not matched to a gene: 5. CDR3 protein: CASSPTSGFNEQFF. The CDR3 DNA sequence: TGTGCCAGCAGCCCAACTAGCGGATTCAATGAGCAGTTCTTC.

V and J are TRBV30 and TRBJ1-4; D not certain. V lost 5 bases and J 0 bases, leaving 7 bases between the germline ends. This CDR3 contains 13 residues. Germline assignment: CDR1 GTSNPN and CDR2 SVGIG (reference sequence). The CDR3 loop is CAWVVATNEKLFF. CDR3 DNA sequence: TGTGCCTGGGTGGTTGCAACTAATGAAAAACTGTTTTTT.

This clone has only one observation. A read error may produce the germline difference seen at one junction end. The rearrangement uses TRBV29-1 and TRBJ2-7; 8 bases fit TRBD1. The CDR3 extends over 12 amino acids. Germline V gene sequence: CDR1 SQVTM, CDR2 ANQGSEA. This CDR3 reads CSVEGQGNEQYF. CDR3 coding DNA: TGCAGCGTAGAAGGACAGGGTAACGAGCAGTACTTC.

This clone was picked up one time. The genes are TRBV7-9 and TRBJ1-5; weak D call: TRBD1 (5 bases). Looked up from germline, CDR1 is SEHNR and CDR2 is FQNEAQ (reference sequence). V lost 6 bases, J lost 4 bases, and 16 bases lay in between. The CDR3 length is 15 residues. This CDR3 is CASSSMGAGNQPQHF. The CDR3 nucleotides read TGTGCCAGCAGTTCCATGGGAGCAGGGAATCAGCCCCAGCATTTT.

The CDR3 reads CASKMLRDRVTEAFF. DNA for the CDR3: TGTGCCAGCAAAATGCTCCGGGACAGGGTCACTGAAGCTTTCTTT. This chain links TRBV6-5 with TRBJ1-1; TRBD1 matches at 9 bases. From germline, CDR1 is MNHEY and CDR2 SVGAGI. V lost 7 bases, J lost 4 bases, and 10 bases stayed unmatched. The length of the CDR3 is 15 residues.

The CDR3: CACTSAWSGYNEQFF. Here the CDR3 DNA reads TGTGCCTGCACTAGCGCATGGAGCGGGTACAATGAGCAGTTCTTC. V is TRBV30 and J is TRBJ2-1, with 7 positions matching TRBD2. This CDR3 is built from 15 residues. In germline, CDR1 is GTSNPN, CDR2 SVGIG (reference sequence). V gave up 6 bases and J gave up 4 bases; unmatched junction bases: 12. The entire variable domain, with the rest obtained from reference TRBV30 and TRBJ2-1, is as follows: SQTIHQWPATLVQPVGSPLSLECTVEGTSNPNLYWYRQAAGRGLQLLFYSVGIGQISSEVPQNLSASRPQDRQFILSSKKLLLSDSGFYLCACTSAWSGYNEQFFGPGTRLTVL.

This clone occurred once. This chain links TRBV7-8 with TRBJ1-4; D unresolved. Trimming pared 2 bases from V and 8 bases from J, leaving 12 bases between. CDR3 size: 14 residues. Germline V gene lookup returns CDR1 SGHVS and CDR2 FQNEAQ. The CDR3 coding sequence is TGTGCCAGCAGCTTAAGTGGGGTAGGAGAAAAACTGTTTTTT. It specifies CASSLSGVGEKLFF.

The V and J genes are TRBV29-1 and TRBJ2-7, with TRBD2 as a possible D gene (6 bases). CDR1 is SQVTM, CDR2 ANQGSEA, per germline. This CDR3 spans 12 amino acids. V shed 6 bases and J shed 4 bases, with 13 bases lying between them. The CDR3 region is CSVGTVFYEQYF. The CDR3 DNA sequence: TGCAGCGTCGGGACTGTTTTTTACGAGCAGTACTTC.

The chain combines TRBV19 with TRBJ2-2; D unclear. V was shortened by 7 bases and J by 1 base, with 7 bases between the two germline ends. Germline V gives CDR1 LNHDA, CDR2 SQIVND (reference sequence). This CDR3 is 13 amino acids long. The DNA of the CDR3 is TGTGCCAGTAAAATCGGGAACACCGGGGAGCTGTTTTTT. Translated, it gives CASKIGNTGELFF.

This clone was observed once. The rearrangement joins TRBV6-4 to TRBJ1-6; D not resolved. The V and J ends lost 8 bases and 6 bases respectively, with 11 bases between them. Looked up from germline, CDR1 is MRHNA and CDR2 is SNTAGT. This CDR3 region has 13 residues. The CDR3 DNA reads TGTGCCAGCCCGGACCGTCCTAATTCACCCCTCCACTTT. Protein: CASPDRPNSPLHF.